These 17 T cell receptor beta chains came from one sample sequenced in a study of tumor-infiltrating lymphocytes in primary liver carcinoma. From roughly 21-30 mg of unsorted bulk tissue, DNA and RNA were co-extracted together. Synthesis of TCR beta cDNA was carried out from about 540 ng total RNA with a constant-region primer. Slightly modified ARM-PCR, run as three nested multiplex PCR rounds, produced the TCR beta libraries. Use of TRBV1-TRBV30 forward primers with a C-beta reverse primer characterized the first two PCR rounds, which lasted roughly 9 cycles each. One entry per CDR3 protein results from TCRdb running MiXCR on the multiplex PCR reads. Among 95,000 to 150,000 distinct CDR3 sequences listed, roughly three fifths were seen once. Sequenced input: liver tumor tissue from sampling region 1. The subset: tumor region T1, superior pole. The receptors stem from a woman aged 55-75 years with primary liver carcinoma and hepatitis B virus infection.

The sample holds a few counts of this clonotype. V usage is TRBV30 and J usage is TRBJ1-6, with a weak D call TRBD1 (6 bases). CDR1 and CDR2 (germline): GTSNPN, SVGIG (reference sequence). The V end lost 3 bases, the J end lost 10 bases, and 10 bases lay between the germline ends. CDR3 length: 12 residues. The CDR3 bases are TGTGCCTGGAGACAGGGAAGATCACCCCTCCACTTT. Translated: CAWRQGRSPLHF.

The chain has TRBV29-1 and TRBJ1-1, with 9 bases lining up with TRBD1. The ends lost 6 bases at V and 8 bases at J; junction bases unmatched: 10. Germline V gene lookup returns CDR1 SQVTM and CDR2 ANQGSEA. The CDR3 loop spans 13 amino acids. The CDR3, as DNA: TGCAGCGTCAGTGACAGGGGGGGCACCGAAGCTTTCTTT. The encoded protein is CSVSDRGGTEAFF.

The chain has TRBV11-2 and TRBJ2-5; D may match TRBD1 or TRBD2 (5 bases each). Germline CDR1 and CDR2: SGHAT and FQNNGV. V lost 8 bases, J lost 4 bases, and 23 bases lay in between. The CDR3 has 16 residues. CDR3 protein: CASGWGPQAWVETQYF. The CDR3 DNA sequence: TGTGCCAGCGGCTGGGGACCGCAGGCGTGGGTAGAGACCCAGTACTTC. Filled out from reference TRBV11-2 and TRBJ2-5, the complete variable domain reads EAGVAQSPRYKIIEKRQSVAFWCNPISGHATLYWYQQILGQGPKLLIQFQNNGVVDDSQLPKDRFSAERLKGVDSTLKIQPAKLEDSAVYLCASGWGPQAWVETQYFGPGTRLLVL.

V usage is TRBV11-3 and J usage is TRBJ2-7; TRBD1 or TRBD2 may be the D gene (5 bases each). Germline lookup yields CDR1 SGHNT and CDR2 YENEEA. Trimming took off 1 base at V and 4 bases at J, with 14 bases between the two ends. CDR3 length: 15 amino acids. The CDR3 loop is CASSLASGPAYEQYF. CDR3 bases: TGTGCCAGCAGCTTAGCCTCGGGACCGGCTTACGAGCAGTACTTC.

The CDR3 sequence is CASSMTSGSFHEQYF. CDR3 DNA sequence: TGTGCCAGCTCGATGACTAGCGGGAGCTTCCACGAGCAGTACTTC. V usage is TRBV18 and J usage is TRBJ2-7, with 12 bases identical to TRBD2. Germline assignment: CDR1 KGHSH and CDR2 LQKENI. The length of the CDR3 is 15 residues. With 6 bases clipped from V and 5 bases from J, the junction kept 8 bases outside the gene matches.

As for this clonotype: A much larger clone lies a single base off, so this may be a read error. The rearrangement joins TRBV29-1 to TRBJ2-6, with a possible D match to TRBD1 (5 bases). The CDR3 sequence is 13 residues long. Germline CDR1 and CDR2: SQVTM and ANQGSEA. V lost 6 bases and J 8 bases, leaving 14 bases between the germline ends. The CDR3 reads CSVPQGISNVLTF. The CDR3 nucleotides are TGCAGCGTACCCCAGGGAATTTCCAACGTCCTGACTTTC.

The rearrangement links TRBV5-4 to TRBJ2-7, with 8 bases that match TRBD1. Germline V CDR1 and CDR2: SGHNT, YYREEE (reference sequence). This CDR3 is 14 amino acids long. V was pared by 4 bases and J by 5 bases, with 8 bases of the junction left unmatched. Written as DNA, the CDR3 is TGTGCCAGCAGCAGGTCAGGGGGCGTTGACGAGCAGTACTTC. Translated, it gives CASSRSGGVDEQYF.

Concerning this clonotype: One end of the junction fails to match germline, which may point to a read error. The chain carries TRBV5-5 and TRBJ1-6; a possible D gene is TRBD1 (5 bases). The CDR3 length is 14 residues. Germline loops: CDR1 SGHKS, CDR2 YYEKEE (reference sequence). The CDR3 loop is CASRPGGENSPLQF. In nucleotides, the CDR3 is TGTGCCAGCAGGCCCGGAGGGGAAAATTCACCCCTCCAGTTT.

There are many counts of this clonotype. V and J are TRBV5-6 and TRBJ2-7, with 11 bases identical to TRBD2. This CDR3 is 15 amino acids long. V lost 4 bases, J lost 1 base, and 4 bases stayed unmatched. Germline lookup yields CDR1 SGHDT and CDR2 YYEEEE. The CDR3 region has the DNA TGTGCCAGCAGCGTACTAGCGGGAGCGTCCTACGAGCAGTACTTC. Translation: CASSVLAGASYEQYF.

CDR3 loop: CASSLSRTDTQYF. CDR3 in DNA: TGCGCCAGCAGCCTATCCCGGACAGATACGCAGTATTTT. V is TRBV5-1 and J is TRBJ2-3, with D uncertain. V was clipped by 4 bases and J by 3 bases, with 9 bases between them. Per germline, CDR1 SGHRS and CDR2 YFSETQ. This CDR3 region has 13 residues.

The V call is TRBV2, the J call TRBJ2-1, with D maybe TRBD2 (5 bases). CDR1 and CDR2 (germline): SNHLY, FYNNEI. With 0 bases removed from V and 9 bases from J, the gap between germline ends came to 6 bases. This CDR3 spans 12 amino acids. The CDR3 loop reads CASSEAGAEQFF. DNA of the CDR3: TGTGCCAGCAGTGAAGCGGGAGCTGAGCAGTTCTTC.

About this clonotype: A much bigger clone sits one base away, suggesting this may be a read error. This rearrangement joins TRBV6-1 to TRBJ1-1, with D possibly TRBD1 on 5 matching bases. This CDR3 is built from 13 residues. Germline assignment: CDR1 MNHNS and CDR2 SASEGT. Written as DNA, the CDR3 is TGTGCCAGCAGTGAATATTCTGGGGCTGAAGCTTTATTT. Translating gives CASSEYSGAEALF.

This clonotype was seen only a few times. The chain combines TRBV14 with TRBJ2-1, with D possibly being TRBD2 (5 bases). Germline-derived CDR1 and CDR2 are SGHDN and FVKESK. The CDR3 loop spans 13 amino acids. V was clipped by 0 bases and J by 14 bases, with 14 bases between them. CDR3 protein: CASSQEKAREKFF. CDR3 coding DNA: TGTGCCAGCAGCCAAGAAAAAGCGAGGGAGAAGTTCTTC.

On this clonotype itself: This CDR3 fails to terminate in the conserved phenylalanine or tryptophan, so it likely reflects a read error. The CDR3 nucleotides read TGCGGCGGTATGACGGGGGGTAATGAAAAACTGTTTCTT. This translates into CGGMTGGNEKLFL. The chain uses TRBV29-1 and TRBJ1-4, with D maybe TRBD1 (5 bases). The CDR3 has 13 residues. Germline assignment: CDR1 SQVTM and CDR2 ANQGSEA.

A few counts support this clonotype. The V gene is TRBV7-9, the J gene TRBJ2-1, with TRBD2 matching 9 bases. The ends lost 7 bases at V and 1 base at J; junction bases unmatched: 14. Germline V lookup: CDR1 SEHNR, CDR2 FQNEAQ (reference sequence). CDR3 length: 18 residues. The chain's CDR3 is CASNGSRVSGSSYNEQFF. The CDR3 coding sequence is TGTGCCAGCAACGGTAGCCGGGTTAGCGGGAGTTCCTACAATGAGCAGTTCTTC.

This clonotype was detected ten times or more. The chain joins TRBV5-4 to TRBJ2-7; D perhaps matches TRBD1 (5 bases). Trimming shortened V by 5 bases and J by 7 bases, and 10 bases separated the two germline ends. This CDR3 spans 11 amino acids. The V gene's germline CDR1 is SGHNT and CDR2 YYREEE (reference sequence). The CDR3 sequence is CASSLAGEQYF. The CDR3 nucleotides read TGTGCCAGCAGTTTAGCAGGGGAGCAGTACTTC.

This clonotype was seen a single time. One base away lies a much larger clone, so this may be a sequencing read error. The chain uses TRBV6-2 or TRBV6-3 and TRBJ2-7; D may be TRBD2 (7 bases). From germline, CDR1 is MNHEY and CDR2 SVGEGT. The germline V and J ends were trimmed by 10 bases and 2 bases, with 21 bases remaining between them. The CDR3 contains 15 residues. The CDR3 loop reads CANSQRGGGTYEQYF. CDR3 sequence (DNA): TGTGCCAACAGCCAGAGGGGGGGCGGGACCTACGAGCAGTACTTC.